This entry lists 22 T cell receptor beta chains sequenced from one sample in a study of T cell repertoires in cytomegalovirus infection. TCRdb used MiXCR to reprocess the reads, holding one entry per CDR3 protein. This sample yields 500,000 or so distinct CDR3 sequences, of which 16% are seen a single time; about 24% belongs to the top ten. Sequenced sample: CD8+ T cells from PBMCs. The receptors shown here come from a human donor in good health (CMV status not recorded). Some clones in this sample may be carry-over from other donors' samples.

The sample holds many counts of this clonotype. The chain is built from TRBV12-3 or TRBV12-4 and TRBJ2-1, with D unresolved. Trimming pared 6 bases from V and 8 bases from J, leaving 20 bases between. CDR3 length equals 15 residues. The CDR3 DNA reads as TGTGCCAGCAGCCTACCGGACCGACCTGGGGATGAGCAGTTCTTC. Amino acids: CASSLPDRPGDEQFF.

Ten or more counts support this clonotype. The chain joins TRBV11-2 to TRBJ1-2; no firm D call. This CDR3 is built from 15 residues. Germline V gene sequence: CDR1 SGHAT, CDR2 FQNNGV. Trimming cost V 1 base and J 4 bases, with 13 bases left between them. CDR3 sequence (DNA): TGTGCCAGCAGCTTAGTACTCGGCAGTACCTATGGCTACACCTTC. It encodes CASSLVLGSTYGYTF.

This clonotype has at least ten counts. The chain employs TRBV10-2 and TRBJ2-7, with unresolved D. Germline assignment: CDR1 WSHSY and CDR2 SAAADI. Trimming took 7 bases from V and 0 from J, leaving 7 bases between them. The CDR3 extends over 12 amino acids. DNA for the CDR3: TGCGCCAGCACCTCCTCCTCCTACGAGCAGTACTTC. Its protein product is CASTSSSYEQYF.

Notes on this clonotype: The CDR3 does not close with the conserved phenylalanine or tryptophan, likely indicating a read error. The chain recombines TRBV11-2 with TRBJ2-1; D call uncertain. CDR1 and CDR2 from the germline V gene are SGHAT and FQNNGV. V lost 5 bases and J lost 8, with 13 bases in between. The CDR3 is 13 residues long. CDR3 protein: CASSPPAPDEQFL. DNA of the CDR3: TGTGCCAGCAGCCCCCCGGCGCCCGATGAGCAGTTCTTA.

The chain is built from TRBV5-8 and TRBJ2-3; unclear D gene. The CDR3 consists of 15 residues. V gave up 4 bases and J gave up 4 bases, with 16 bases separating them. The germline V gene encodes CDR1 SGHTS and CDR2 YDEGEE. CDR3 residues: CASSPTHARADTQYF. CDR3 DNA: TGTGCCAGCAGCCCGACGCACGCACGGGCAGATACGCAGTATTTT.

The J gene is TRBJ2-7, the V gene TRBV7-9, with 9 bases fitting TRBD2. The CDR3 consists of 15 residues. With 8 bases clipped from V and 0 bases from J, the junction kept 8 bases outside the gene matches. CDR1 and CDR2 (germline): SEHNR, FQNEAQ (reference sequence). CDR3 in amino acids: CASGGSGGRSYEQYF. Here the CDR3 DNA reads TGTGCCAGCGGCGGTAGCGGGGGCCGCTCCTACGAGCAGTACTTC.

The rearrangement links TRBV4-2 to TRBJ2-7; 10 positions match TRBD2. The germline V gene has CDR1 LGHNA and CDR2 YNFKEQ. V lost 3 bases to trimming and J lost 3 bases; unmatched junction nucleotides: 5. The CDR3 contains 15 residues. For the CDR3, the DNA is TGTGCCAGCAGCCAGGAGACTAGCGGGTACTACGAGCAGTACTTC. Translation: CASSQETSGYYEQYF.

This clonotype occurred a few times. V is TRBV19 and J is TRBJ1-1; D remains ambiguous. Trimming stripped 3 bases from V and 1 base from J, with 12 bases between. Germline CDR1 reads LNHDA; CDR2 reads SQIVND (reference sequence). The CDR3 runs to 15 residues. Here the CDR3 DNA reads TGTGCCAGTAGTATGGCGGGCAGCTCGAACACTGAAGCTTTCTTT. Residues: CASSMAGSSNTEAFF.

This clonotype was seen repeatedly, ten times or more. The V gene is TRBV5-5, the J gene TRBJ1-1; D possibly corresponds to TRBD1 (5 bases). V lost 2 bases to trimming and J lost 0 bases, with 14 bases between them. The germline V gene has CDR1 SGHKS and CDR2 YYEKEE (reference sequence). CDR3 size: 16 residues. CDR3 coding DNA: TGTGCCAGCAGCTTCGATTCGGGACTCCTGAACACTGAAGCTTTCTTT. Translating it yields CASSFDSGLLNTEAFF.

The chain carries TRBV5-1 and TRBJ1-1; maybe TRBD1 (6 bases). The CDR3 is made up of 14 amino acids. V lost 2 bases to trimming and J lost 5 bases, with 13 bases between them. From germline, CDR1 is SGHRS and CDR2 YFSETQ. The CDR3 DNA reads as TGCGCCAGCAGCTTACAGGGTTTTCGGACTGAAGCTTTCTTT. It translates to CASSLQGFRTEAFF.

The chain carries TRBV6-6 and TRBJ2-3, with D hard to call. Trimming removed 10 bases at V and 6 bases at J, with 11 bases between. This CDR3 has 11 residues. Germline CDR1 MNHNY, CDR2 SVGAGI (reference sequence). The CDR3 loop is CATYIRDTQYF. CDR3 DNA: TGTGCCACCTATATCAGGGATACGCAGTATTTT.

At least ten counts were recorded for this clonotype. The chain is built from TRBV10-3 and TRBJ2-2, with TRBD2 identical over 11 bases. The CDR3 has 18 residues. Germline V gene lookup returns CDR1 ENHRY and CDR2 SYGVKD. After removal of 6 bases from V and 0 bases from J, the junction contained 9 bases not matched to a gene. CDR3 residues: CAISTPGLAVANTGELFF. For the CDR3, the DNA is TGTGCCATCAGCACACCGGGACTAGCGGTCGCGAACACCGGGGAGCTGTTTTTT.

This clonotype was counted a few times. This CDR3 reads CASNWAREGQDEQFF. DNA for the CDR3: TGTGCCAGCAACTGGGCCCGGGAGGGCCAGGATGAGCAGTTCTTC. The chain is built from TRBV7-9 and TRBJ2-1; 8 bases are a match to TRBD2. The germline CDR1 and CDR2 sequences are SEHNR and FQNEAQ (reference sequence). With 7 bases clipped from V and 8 bases from J, the junction kept 13 bases outside the gene matches. This CDR3 contains 15 residues.

Ten or more counts support this clonotype. The chain employs TRBV27 and TRBJ1-6; possible D gene TRBD1, 5 bases. Trimming took off 2 bases at V and 1 base at J, with 6 bases between the two ends. The CDR3 is 15 residues long. Germline V lookup: CDR1 MNHEY, CDR2 SMNVEV (reference sequence). The CDR3 spells CASSLEGSYNSPLHF. The DNA for the CDR3 is TGTGCCAGCAGTTTAGAGGGGTCCTATAATTCACCCCTCCACTTT.

The chain combines TRBV6-1 with TRBJ1-2; possibly TRBD1 for D (6 bases). The CDR3 spans 13 residues. Trimming took off 2 bases at V and 6 bases at J, with 10 bases between the two ends. The germline CDR1 and CDR2 sequences are MNHNS and SASEGT. The DNA for the CDR3 is TGTGCCAGCAGTGAACTGGAGGGGGATGGCTACACCTTC. Amino acid sequence: CASSELEGDGYTF.

This clonotype has a handful of counts. The rearrangement links TRBV5-6 to TRBJ2-1, with D maybe TRBD2 (5 bases). There are 16 residues in the CDR3. Trimming took 4 bases from V and 5 from J, leaving 19 bases between them. Germline CDR1 SGHDT, CDR2 YYEEEE. The CDR3 DNA sequence: TGTGCCAGCAGCCCCCGGCTAGCCCTATTGGACAATGAGCAGTTCTTC. As protein: CASSPRLALLDNEQFF.

In its sample, this clonotype was seen many times. The CDR3 region has the DNA TGTGCCATCAGTGAGTCGGGGACAGGGTCCGAGCAGTACTTC. Residues: CAISESGTGSEQYF. This rearrangement joins TRBV10-3 to TRBJ2-7, with 9 positions matching TRBD1. Trimming cost V 0 bases and J 6 bases; bases outside gene matches: 3. Germline CDR1 and CDR2: ENHRY and SYGVKD. This CDR3 has 14 amino acids.

In its sample, this clonotype was seen many times. The chain employs TRBV7-2 and TRBJ2-1; tentative D call: TRBD2 (5 bases). The CDR3 spans 13 residues. Germline values: CDR1 SGHTA, CDR2 FQGNSA. V dropped 5 bases and J dropped 8 bases, with 13 bases sitting between them. Here the CDR3 DNA reads TGTGCCAGCAGCCCTCTAGCCTATCATGAGCAGTTCTTC. Protein sequence: CASSPLAYHEQFF.

The J gene is TRBJ2-1, the V gene TRBV12-3 or TRBV12-4; the match to TRBD2 covers 7 bases. The V and J ends lost 5 bases and 7 bases, in that order; junction bases with no gene match: 14. The CDR3 extends over 16 amino acids. The chain's CDR3 is CASSEPGGGWMNEQFF. The CDR3 DNA reads TGTGCCAGCAGTGAACCGGGCGGGGGTTGGATGAATGAGCAGTTCTTC.

The V call is TRBV27, the J call TRBJ2-1; possibly TRBD1 for D (7 bases). V gave up 7 bases and J gave up 5 bases, with 18 bases separating them. The CDR3 has 15 residues. Per germline, CDR1 MNHEY and CDR2 SMNVEV (reference sequence). The CDR3 sequence: CASTPAAGGNNEQFF. CDR3 DNA: TGTGCCAGCACCCCGGCGGCAGGGGGGAACAATGAGCAGTTCTTC.

In this sample, this clonotype turned up a few times. This chain uses TRBV20-1 with TRBJ2-3, with 10 bases fitting TRBD1. Germline values: CDR1 DFQATT, CDR2 SNEGSKA (reference sequence). V shed 4 bases and J 3 bases; nucleotides not matched to a gene: 10. This CDR3 has 16 residues. In nucleotides, the CDR3 is TGCAGTGCTATACCCCCGGGACAGGGGTTTACAGATACGCAGTATTTT. Amino acid sequence: CSAIPPGQGFTDTQYF.

The chain is built from TRBV4-1 and TRBJ1-5, with TRBD1 matching over 7 bases. The length of the CDR3 is 14 residues. Unmatched junction bases numbered 5, after V lost 3 bases and J lost 6 bases. Germline V gene data show CDR1 as MGHRA and CDR2 as YSYEKL. CDR3: CASSQSTGTQPQHF. CDR3 nucleotide sequence: TGCGCCAGCAGCCAGTCGACAGGGACTCAGCCCCAGCATTTT.